Below are 24 T cell receptor beta chains sequenced from a single sample in a study of Ad26.COV2.S vaccination and SARS-CoV-2 variants. Measured with immunoSEQ multiplex PCR; TCRdb has only the in-frame clones, and not every one. The sample has approximately 400,000 clones; about 90% are singletons. The specimen was peripheral blood, collected after recovery from COVID-19. All receptors come from a human donor who had recovered from COVID-19.

The CDR3 nucleotides read TGTGCCAGCAGTTACCCAGGGGGGGGCAATCAGCCCCAGCATTTT. This sequence encodes CASSYPGGGNQPQHF. The V and J genes are TRBV6-6 and TRBJ1-5; 7 nucleotides line up with TRBD1. Trimming cost V 2 bases and J 2 bases; bases outside gene matches: 3. Germline lookup yields CDR1 MNHNY and CDR2 SVGAGI (reference sequence). The CDR3 runs 15 residues.

This rearrangement joins TRBV7-2 to TRBJ1-2; no clear D gene. Germline CDR1 is SGHTA and CDR2 is FQGNSA. The CDR3 runs to 14 residues. The V end was cut by 1 base, the J end by 3 bases, with 9 bases between. DNA for the CDR3: TGTGCCAGCAGCTTAGAGCTAAGAGACTATGGCTACACCTTC. Its translation is CASSLELRDYGYTF.

The CDR3 coding sequence is TGTGCCAGCTCACCCGGGACTAGCGGGGGGCTGTACGAGCAGTACTTC. Translation: CASSPGTSGGLYEQYF. The V call is TRBV18, the J call TRBJ2-7; 15 bases align to TRBD2. CDR1 is KGHSH, CDR2 LQKENI, per germline. Unmatched junction bases numbered 4, after V lost 3 bases and J lost 4 bases. This CDR3 comprises 16 residues.

J is TRBJ2-3 and V is TRBV6-2 or TRBV6-3; 11 bases line up with TRBD2. After removal of 2 bases from V and 6 bases from J, the junction contained 7 bases not matched to a gene. The CDR3 is 16 residues long. Per germline, CDR1 MNHEY and CDR2 SVGEGT. CDR3 amino acids: CASSYSPSGGLDTQYF. As DNA, the CDR3 is TGTGCCAGCAGTTACAGTCCTAGCGGGGGGCTCGATACGCAGTATTTT.

The J gene is TRBJ2-4, the V gene TRBV2; possibly TRBD2 for D (5 bases). V lost 7 bases to trimming and J lost 6 bases, with 10 bases between them. CDR3 size: 12 residues. The germline gives CDR1 SNHLY, CDR2 FYNNEI. This CDR3 reads CASKADINIQYF. In DNA form, the CDR3 reads TGTGCCAGCAAAGCGGATATAAACATTCAGTACTTC.

The chain recombines TRBV19 with TRBJ1-2; possibly TRBD1 for D (5 bases). From germline, CDR1 is LNHDA and CDR2 SQIVND (reference sequence). Between the trimmed V and J ends, which lost 9 bases and 4 bases, there was a span of 18 bases. CDR3 size: 14 residues. The CDR3 bases are TGTGCCAGCAGTCCCGAAAGACAGTTCTATGGCTACACCTTC. It translates to CASSPERQFYGYTF.

J is TRBJ2-2 and V is TRBV10-2; 9 bases align to TRBD2. This CDR3 region has 15 residues. The V segment lost 3 bases and the J segment 6 bases; nucleotides outside the gene matches: 5. The germline gives CDR1 WSHSY, CDR2 SAAADI. As DNA, the CDR3 is TGCGCCAGCAGTGATGGGCGGGGGGGCGCCGGGGAGCTGTTTTTT. Its translation is CASSDGRGGAGELFF.

V gene TRBV24-1 combines with J gene TRBJ2-2; D not certain. With 6 bases removed from V and 0 bases from J, the gap between germline ends came to 19 bases. Germline V gene data show CDR1 as KGHDR and CDR2 as SFDVKD. This CDR3 region has 18 residues. The CDR3 DNA reads TGTGCCACCAGTCCAAACCCTCCCGGAACAGCGAACACCGGGGAGCTGTTTTTT. It yields the protein CATSPNPPGTANTGELFF.

The rearrangement uses TRBV12-3 or TRBV12-4 and TRBJ1-1; TRBD1 is a possible D gene (6 bases). The V and J ends lost 3 bases and 4 bases respectively, with 9 bases between them. The CDR3 is 13 residues long. DNA of the CDR3: TGTGCCAGCAGTTTTAGGGGGAGCACTGAAGCTTTCTTT. It specifies CASSFRGSTEAFF.

This clone was recorded only once. V is TRBV2 and J is TRBJ1-4; 8 positions match TRBD1. This CDR3 has 15 amino acids. CDR1 is SNHLY and CDR2 is FYNNEI in the germline V gene. V lost 7 bases to trimming and J lost 8 bases; unmatched junction nucleotides: 12. The CDR3 bases are TGTGCCAGCAACCCGCCAGGACAGGGAGGCGAAAAACTGTTTTTT. As protein: CASNPPGQGGEKLFF.

This clone occurred a few times. The chain employs TRBV5-5 and TRBJ1-5, with 9 nucleotides matching TRBD1. This CDR3 spans 15 amino acids. J lost 3 bases, V lost 4 bases, and 5 bases had no gene match. Germline CDR1 is SGHKS and CDR2 is YYEKEE (reference sequence). This CDR3 reads CASSPTGGYNQPQHF. The CDR3 nucleotides read TGTGCCAGCAGCCCCACAGGGGGCTACAATCAGCCCCAGCATTTT.

This sequence joins TRBV6-1 and TRBJ2-7; 8 nucleotides align to TRBD1. CDR1 is MNHNS and CDR2 is SASEGT in the germline V gene. The CDR3 loop spans 16 amino acids. Unmatched junction bases numbered 7, after V lost 0 bases and J lost 3 bases. CDR3 loop: CASSEALTGGGYEQYF. As DNA, the CDR3 is TGTGCCAGCAGTGAAGCGCTAACAGGGGGAGGCTACGAGCAGTACTTC.

The chain couples TRBV3-1 (or the pseudogene TRBV3-2) to TRBJ2-3; D is ambiguous. Trimming removed 3 bases from V and 1 base from J, with 11 bases in between. Germline CDR1 is LGHDT and CDR2 is YNNKEL (reference sequence). This CDR3 is 15 amino acids long. For the CDR3, the DNA is TGTGCCAGCAGCCACCCCAGAGAGGGCACAGATACGCAGTATTTT. Translated, it gives CASSHPREGTDTQYF.

The rearrangement uses TRBV6-2 or TRBV6-3 and TRBJ2-3; D gene ambiguous. The CDR3 length is 19 residues. Germline V CDR1 and CDR2: MNHEY, SVGEGT. Trimming took off 2 bases at V and 4 bases at J, with 25 bases between the two ends. CDR3: CASSYLPVQATPGADTQYF. CDR3 coding DNA: TGTGCCAGCAGTTACCTGCCAGTGCAGGCAACCCCTGGCGCAGATACGCAGTATTTT.

This clone appeared a single time. The chain recombines TRBV9 with TRBJ1-2, with 8 nucleotides matching TRBD1. With V trimmed by 3 bases and J by 1 base, 8 bases remained unmatched. Germline CDR1 SGDLS, CDR2 YYNGEE. The CDR3 is 16 amino acids. DNA for the CDR3: TGTGCCAGCAGCGGGTGGACAGGGAACCTTAACTATGGCTACACCTTC. This gives the protein CASSGWTGNLNYGYTF.

V gene TRBV13 combines with J gene TRBJ2-7; D not resolved. Between the trimmed V and J ends, which lost 2 bases and 1 base, there was a span of 6 bases. CDR1 PRHDT and CDR2 FYEKMQ come from the germline V gene (reference sequence). The CDR3 runs to 13 residues. CDR3 amino acids: CASSLYWSYEQYF. CDR3 sequence (DNA): TGTGCCAGCAGCTTATATTGGTCCTACGAGCAGTACTTC.

This chain uses TRBV6-2 or TRBV6-3 with TRBJ2-7; 9 bases align to TRBD1. The CDR3 length is 15 residues. V was clipped by 3 bases and J by 4 bases; unmatched bases: 7. Germline CDR1 is MNHEY and CDR2 is SVGEGT. CDR3 residues: CASSYLSGQGYEQYF. CDR3 DNA sequence: TGTGCCAGCAGTTATCTTTCCGGACAGGGGTACGAGCAGTACTTC.

The V call is TRBV5-1, the J call TRBJ1-4; no definite D call. V lost 0 bases, J lost 3 bases, and 9 bases lay in between. Germline V CDR1 and CDR2: SGHRS, YFSETQ. The CDR3 spans 15 residues. CDR3 sequence: CASSLGQASNEKLFF. CDR3 nucleotide sequence: TGCGCCAGCAGCTTGGGGCAGGCCTCTAATGAAAAACTGTTTTTT.

This clone has a single count. The chain recombines TRBV7-2 with TRBJ1-1; D gene unclear. V was shortened by 1 base and J by 5 bases, with 8 bases between the two germline ends. Looked up from germline, CDR1 is SGHTA and CDR2 is FQGNSA. The CDR3 contains 13 residues. The CDR3 DNA is TGTGCCAGCAGCTTAGGGGAACTGACTGAAGCTTTCTTT. Its translation: CASSLGELTEAFF.

The V call is TRBV9, the J call TRBJ2-5, with 8 positions matching TRBD2. In germline, CDR1 is SGDLS, CDR2 YYNGEE. V lost 7 bases, J lost 2 bases, and 10 bases stayed unmatched. This CDR3 is built from 15 residues. The CDR3 region is CASASSGGYQETQYF. The CDR3, as DNA: TGTGCCAGCGCCTCATCGGGGGGGTATCAAGAGACCCAGTACTTC.

This chain links TRBV15 with TRBJ2-1, with D hard to call. Per germline, CDR1 LNHNV and CDR2 YYDKDF (reference sequence). V was trimmed by 1 base and J by 9 bases, leaving 10 bases between them. This CDR3 is built from 13 residues. CDR3 nucleotide sequence: TGTGCCACCAGCAGAGGATTGTGGTCTGAGCAGTTCTTC. Translation: CATSRGLWSEQFF. The whole variable domain, remainder taken from reference TRBV15 and TRBJ2-1, is DAMVIQNPRYQVTQFGKPVTLSCSQTLNHNVMYWYQQKSSQAPKLLFHYYDKDFNNEADTPDNFQSRRPNTSFCFLDIRSPGLGDTAMYLCATSRGLWSEQFFGPGTRLTVL.

The chain carries TRBV7-9 and TRBJ2-4, with 8 nucleotides matching TRBD1. The V segment lost 5 bases and the J segment 7 bases; nucleotides outside the gene matches: 4. Germline V lookup: CDR1 SEHNR, CDR2 FQNEAQ (reference sequence). The CDR3 has 13 amino acids. The CDR3: CASSPDRANIQYF. The CDR3 nucleotides are TGTGCCAGCAGCCCGGACAGGGCCAACATTCAGTACTTC. Drawing the rest from reference TRBV7-9 and TRBJ2-4, the complete variable domain is DTGVSQNPRHKITKRGQNVTFRCDPISEHNRLYWYRQTLGQGPEFLTYFQNEAQLEKSRLLSDRFSAERPKGSFSTLEIQRTEQGDSAMYLCASSPDRANIQYFGAGTRLSVL.

V usage is TRBV27 and J usage is TRBJ1-5; D remains ambiguous. This CDR3 region has 16 residues. V was trimmed by 6 bases and J by 0 bases, leaving 15 bases between them. Germline loops: CDR1 MNHEY, CDR2 SMNVEV (reference sequence). CDR3 region: CASRSKGRYSNQPQHF. The CDR3 region has the DNA TGTGCCAGCAGATCTAAAGGACGGTATAGCAATCAGCCCCAGCATTTT.

In this sample, this clone turned up once. The rearrangement links TRBV2 to TRBJ1-4; the D is unclear. Trimming shortened V by 7 bases and J by 7 bases, and 19 bases separated the two germline ends. The CDR3 totals 15 residues. Germline CDR1 reads SNHLY; CDR2 reads FYNNEI. CDR3 amino acids: CASNQVGGPFEKLFF. Here the CDR3 DNA reads TGTGCCAGCAATCAGGTGGGAGGGCCCTTTGAAAAACTGTTTTTT. Supplemented by reference TRBV2 and TRBJ1-4, the full variable domain reads EPEVTQTPSHQVTQMGQEVILRCVPISNHLYFYWYRQILGQKVEFLVSFYNNEISEKSEIFDDQFSVERPDGSNFTLKIRSTKLEDSAMYFCASNQVGGPFEKLFFGSGTQLSVL.